This T cell receptor beta chain was obtained from a study of cytomegalovirus exposure and HLA in healthy donors. Study-level information: Researchers found that about 84% of 350 to 500 genotyped donors fell within the Caucasian-associated ancestry cluster.

The study ran its PCR with 60 Vbeta and 13 Jbeta primers. TCRdb's copy holds only in-frame clones and misses some; the assay was immunoSEQ multiplex PCR. The sample carries 100,000 or so clones, approximately 80% recorded once. Trimming cost V 3 bases and J 5 bases; bases outside gene matches: 8. The germline gives CDR1 SQVTM, CDR2 ANQGSEA. The CDR3 runs to 14 residues. The chain employs TRBV29-1 and TRBJ2-7; the match to TRBD2 covers 9 bases. Input material: PBMCs. The origin of this receptor is a man aged 25-45 years in good health and CMV-seropositive. The CDR3 DNA follows: TGCAGCGTTGAGTGGGCTAGCGGGAAGAACGAGCAGTACTTC. This encodes CSVEWASGKNEQYF.